The 30 T cell receptor beta chains presented below share a single source sample, sequenced in a study of PD-1 blockade in classical Hodgkin lymphoma. The assay was immunoSEQ multiplex PCR, and TCRdb's table has in-frame clones only and misses some. The data hold 15,000 to 20,000 clones, with over 80% observed a single time. Every patient experienced relapse after autologous stem cell transplantation, and brentuximab vedotin exposure varied. Out of thawed PBMCs, magnetic negative selection purified CD4+ T cells. The sequenced sample was CD4+ T cells from blood, obtained at baseline. The receptor set was obtained from a human donor with classical Hodgkin lymphoma.

The J gene is TRBJ1-1, the V gene TRBV18; possibly TRBD1 for D (5 bases). Germline CDR1 and CDR2: KGHSH and LQKENI. The germline V and J ends were trimmed by 1 base and 0 bases, with 6 bases remaining between them. This CDR3 region has 14 residues. The CDR3 here is CASSPQGVNTEAFF. In DNA form, the CDR3 reads TGTGCCAGCTCACCACAAGGGGTGAACACTGAAGCTTTCTTT.

The chain has TRBV6-6 and TRBJ2-7; TRBD2 agrees at 9 bases. After removal of 7 bases from V and 10 bases from J, the junction contained 14 bases not matched to a gene. This CDR3 contains 14 residues. From germline, CDR1 is MNHNY and CDR2 SVGAGI (reference sequence). The CDR3 coding sequence is TGTGCCAGCACCGACTCCGGGACTAGCCTCAAACAGTACTTC. Protein sequence: CASTDSGTSLKQYF.

Only a few counts were recorded for this clone. V is TRBV2 and J is TRBJ2-1, with unresolved D. This CDR3 comprises 13 residues. The V gene's germline CDR1 is SNHLY and CDR2 FYNNEI. V gave up 4 bases and J gave up 3 bases, with 7 bases separating them. The CDR3 protein is CASSADGYNEQFF. CDR3 bases: TGTGCCAGCAGTGCGGACGGCTACAATGAGCAGTTCTTC. The full variable domain, its missing parts supplied by reference TRBV2 and TRBJ2-1, is EPEVTQTPSHQVTQMGQEVILRCVPISNHLYFYWYRQILGQKVEFLVSFYNNEISEKSEIFDDQFSVERPDGSNFTLKIRSTKLEDSAMYFCASSADGYNEQFFGPGTRLTVL.

The chain combines TRBV7-2 with TRBJ2-1; 11 nucleotides align to TRBD2. In germline, CDR1 is SGHTA, CDR2 FQGNSA. CDR3 length: 15 residues. V gave up 6 bases and J gave up 8 bases; unmatched junction bases: 9. The DNA of the CDR3 is TGTGCCAGCAGACTACTAGCGGGAGCGGCATATGAGCAGTTCTTC. Translating it yields CASRLLAGAAYEQFF.

This chain uses TRBV7-9 with TRBJ1-1, with a weak D call TRBD1 (5 bases). Per germline, CDR1 SEHNR and CDR2 FQNEAQ (reference sequence). V gave up 4 bases and J gave up 1 base, with 10 bases separating them. The CDR3 is 14 amino acids. CDR3 residues: CASSSGTKNTEAFF. In nucleotides, the CDR3 is TGTGCCAGCAGCTCCGGGACGAAGAACACTGAAGCTTTCTTT.

In the case of this clone: Distinct nucleotide sequences in the sample also encode this CDR3. This sequence joins TRBV18 and TRBJ2-5, with D possibly being TRBD1 or TRBD2 (5 bases each). CDR1 and CDR2 (germline): KGHSH, LQKENI. V was trimmed by 2 bases and J by 5 bases, leaving 27 bases between them. This CDR3 is 19 amino acids long. CDR3 region: CASSPVGPGSLGQGETQYF. The CDR3 coding sequence is TGTGCCAGCTCACCAGTCGGGCCGGGGTCGCTTGGACAAGGGGAGACCCAGTACTTC.

The V gene is TRBV28, the J gene TRBJ1-2; D is undetermined. The V gene lost 3 bases and the J gene lost 5 bases, with 7 bases spanning the gap. The germline V gene encodes CDR1 MDHEN and CDR2 SYDVKM. This CDR3 is built from 12 residues. In DNA form, the CDR3 reads TGTGCCAGCAGTTTTCCCGAGTATGGCTACACCTTC. This gives the protein CASSFPEYGYTF.

The genes are TRBV5-1 and TRBJ1-5; D ambiguous. This CDR3 region has 13 residues. V was pared by 2 bases and J by 5 bases, with 8 bases between. The germline gives CDR1 SGHRS, CDR2 YFSETQ. CDR3 DNA: TGCGCCAGCAGCTTAGACGGAGATCAGCCCCAGCATTTT. It codes for CASSLDGDQPQHF.

The chain links TRBV7-2 to TRBJ2-5; 10 bases are shared with TRBD2. The V segment lost 6 bases and the J segment 2 bases; nucleotides outside the gene matches: 3. This CDR3 spans 14 amino acids. Germline assignment: CDR1 SGHTA and CDR2 FQGNSA. In DNA, the CDR3 is TGTGCCAGCAGTCTGGGACTAGCGCAAGAGACCCAGTACTTC. Translating it yields CASSLGLAQETQYF.

This chain links TRBV7-9 with TRBJ2-1; D remains unclear. CDR3 length equals 19 residues. V was shortened by 1 base and J by 0 bases, with 19 bases between the two germline ends. The germline gives CDR1 SEHNR, CDR2 FQNEAQ (reference sequence). The CDR3 is CASSLVVRAALSSYNEQFF. The DNA for the CDR3 is TGTGCCAGCAGCTTAGTTGTACGAGCAGCCCTGAGCTCCTACAATGAGCAGTTCTTC. Variable domain in full (rest from reference TRBV7-9 and TRBJ2-1): DTGVSQNPRHKITKRGQNVTFRCDPISEHNRLYWYRQTLGQGPEFLTYFQNEAQLEKSRLLSDRFSAERPKGSFSTLEIQRTEQGDSAMYLCASSLVVRAALSSYNEQFFGPGTRLTVL.

The chain combines TRBV7-8 with TRBJ1-4; D is perhaps TRBD1 (6 bases). The CDR3 loop spans 14 amino acids. Per the germline V gene, CDR1 is SGHVS and CDR2 is FQNEAQ. The germline V and J ends were trimmed by 2 bases and 8 bases, with 12 bases remaining between them. CDR3 sequence: CASSLRGAREKLFF. The CDR3 coding sequence is TGTGCCAGCAGCTTAAGGGGGGCTCGCGAAAAACTGTTTTTT.

The V and J genes are TRBV28 and TRBJ1-2; no clear D gene. Looked up from germline, CDR1 is MDHEN and CDR2 is SYDVKM. Trimming took off 5 bases at V and 2 bases at J, with 15 bases between the two ends. CDR3 size: 15 residues. The CDR3, as DNA: TGTGCCAGCAGTGAGTTTCTCAGGACCAACTATGGCTACACCTTC. This codes for CASSEFLRTNYGYTF.

In this sample, this clone turned up once. The chain uses TRBV2 and TRBJ1-6; 7 bases align to TRBD1. Germline lookup yields CDR1 SNHLY and CDR2 FYNNEI. V shed 4 bases, J shed 6 bases, and the junction held 6 bases outside the gene matches. The length of the CDR3 is 15 residues. The CDR3 here is CASSGDRVSNSPLHF. DNA for the CDR3: TGTGCCAGCAGTGGCGACAGGGTCTCTAATTCACCCCTCCACTTT.

This chain connects TRBV13 to TRBJ2-1; the D is unclear. The CDR3 consists of 17 residues. V was clipped by 1 base and J by 0 bases, with 13 bases between them. Germline-derived CDR1 and CDR2 are PRHDT and FYEKMQ (reference sequence). CDR3 nucleotide sequence: TGTGCCAGCAGCTTAGTTTCAGGTCTACACTCCTACAATGAGCAGTTCTTC. It translates to CASSLVSGLHSYNEQFF.

This chain uses TRBV5-6 with TRBJ1-1; D unresolved. The V gene's germline CDR1 is SGHDT and CDR2 YYEEEE. This CDR3 is 12 amino acids long. Trimming removed 0 bases from V and 10 bases from J, with 10 bases in between. DNA of the CDR3: TGTGCCAGCAGCTTGGCCGGTCGCGGAGCTTTCTTT. As protein: CASSLAGRGAFF.

This clone was detected once. The J gene is TRBJ2-5, the V gene TRBV6-5; the D is unclear. The CDR3 is made up of 14 amino acids. The germline V and J ends were trimmed by 5 bases and 4 bases, with 14 bases remaining between them. CDR1 and CDR2 from the germline V gene are MNHEY and SVGAGI. CDR3 region: CASSSLLPTETQYF. CDR3 DNA sequence: TGTGCCAGCAGTAGCCTCTTGCCCACAGAGACCCAGTACTTC.

This clone has only one observation. V and J are TRBV19 and TRBJ1-5; D perhaps matches TRBD1 (5 bases). V lost 4 bases and J lost 9, with 7 bases in between. CDR1 and CDR2 from the germline V gene are LNHDA and SQIVND (reference sequence). This CDR3 region has 11 residues. DNA of the CDR3: TGTGCCAGTAGTAATAGGGGGCCCCAGCATTTT. This sequence encodes CASSNRGPQHF.

The chain recombines TRBV6-1 with TRBJ1-4; 9 positions match TRBD1. This CDR3 has 15 residues. J lost 5 bases, V lost 3 bases, and 4 bases had no gene match. The germline CDR1 and CDR2 sequences are MNHNS and SASEGT. Written as DNA, the CDR3 is TGTGCCAGCAGTGACCTAACAGGGGGCAATGAAAAACTGTTTTTT. It translates to CASSDLTGGNEKLFF.

V usage is TRBV5-1 and J usage is TRBJ2-5, with a possible D match to TRBD1 (5 bases). From germline, CDR1 is SGHRS and CDR2 YFSETQ. The ends were cut back, 6 bases at V and 0 bases at J, with 15 bases in the middle. CDR3 size: 15 residues. CDR3: CASTLGQGYQETQYF. CDR3 nucleotide sequence: TGCGCCAGCACCTTAGGGCAGGGATACCAAGAGACCCAGTACTTC.

The V call is TRBV6-5, the J call TRBJ2-3; D unclear. This CDR3 region has 13 residues. Germline CDR1 reads MNHEY; CDR2 reads SVGAGI. V lost 5 bases to trimming and J lost 3 bases, with 9 bases between them. CDR3 nucleotides: TGTGCCAGCAGTACCCCTAGTACAGATACGCAGTATTTT. This codes for CASSTPSTDTQYF.

Only one count was recorded for this clone. The chain employs TRBV19 and TRBJ2-3; maybe TRBD2 (7 bases). The CDR3 runs 17 residues. Trimming shortened V by 2 bases and J by 1 base, and 16 bases separated the two germline ends. The germline CDR1 and CDR2 sequences are LNHDA and SQIVND (reference sequence). The CDR3 spells CASSIFRGGAGTDTQYF. The CDR3 DNA sequence: TGTGCCAGTAGTATATTTAGGGGGGGGGCCGGCACAGATACGCAGTATTTT.

This clone ranks as medium-sized. V and J are TRBV25-1 and TRBJ1-2; 10 positions agree with TRBD1. Germline V lookup: CDR1 MGHDK, CDR2 SYGVNS. This CDR3 has 14 residues. The V segment lost 3 bases and the J segment 7 bases; nucleotides outside the gene matches: 5. The CDR3, as DNA: TGTGCCAGCAGTGAGACAGGGGGCGTTCTTGGCTACACCTTC. Translating gives CASSETGGVLGYTF.

The chain recombines TRBV19 with TRBJ2-1; 8 bases agree with TRBD2. The CDR3 runs to 15 residues. Unmatched junction bases numbered 15, after V lost 10 bases and J lost 7 bases. Germline assignment: CDR1 LNHDA and CDR2 SQIVND (reference sequence). The CDR3 protein is CATSLPGRAENEQFF. The DNA of the CDR3 is TGTGCCACCTCTTTGCCCGGGAGGGCAGAGAATGAGCAGTTCTTC.

The V gene is TRBV19, the J gene TRBJ2-1; no clear D. The CDR3 extends over 15 amino acids. The germline V and J ends were trimmed by 7 bases and 5 bases, with 18 bases remaining between them. Germline-derived CDR1 and CDR2 are LNHDA and SQIVND (reference sequence). CDR3 nucleotides: TGTGCCAGTACCCCACCCTATTCTAGGAACAATGAGCAGTTCTTC. The encoded protein is CASTPPYSRNNEQFF.

The rearrangement joins TRBV2 to TRBJ1-6; 9 bases fit TRBD1. Per germline, CDR1 SNHLY and CDR2 FYNNEI. J was trimmed by 10 bases and V by 7 bases; bases with no gene match: 8. The length of the CDR3 is 14 residues. The CDR3 loop is CASTLTGGRSPLHF. The CDR3 DNA follows: TGTGCCAGCACCCTAACAGGGGGCAGGTCACCCCTCCACTTT.

CDR3 bases: TGTGCTAGTGGTTTGGTACGGGGCGGGGTCACAGATACGCAGTATTTT. It codes for CASGLVRGGVTDTQYF. This chain links TRBV12-5 with TRBJ2-3, with D perhaps TRBD2 (6 bases). The germline V and J ends were trimmed by 0 bases and 2 bases, with 12 bases remaining between them. CDR1 and CDR2 (germline): LGHNT, FRNRAP. The CDR3 is made up of 16 amino acids.

As regards this clone: This sample includes further DNA sequences coding for the same CDR3. J is TRBJ1-2 and V is TRBV7-2, with 12 bases that match TRBD1. This CDR3 has 15 residues. Trimming cost V 4 bases and J 8 bases; bases outside gene matches: 8. CDR1 SGHTA and CDR2 FQGNSA come from the germline V gene. The CDR3 here is CASSYTGTGGGGYTF. CDR3 sequence (DNA): TGTGCCAGCAGCTATACCGGGACAGGGGGCGGGGGCTACACCTTC.

The chain uses TRBV5-8 and TRBJ1-6, with a weak D call TRBD1 (6 bases). Looked up from germline, CDR1 is SGHTS and CDR2 is YDEGEE. This CDR3 region has 14 residues. V was pared by 4 bases and J by 3 bases, with 8 bases between. The CDR3 DNA is TGTGCCAGCAGCCAACAGGGCTATAATTCACCCCTCCACTTT. Protein: CASSQQGYNSPLHF. Using reference TRBV5-8 and TRBJ1-6 for the parts outside the CDR3, the full variable domain is EAGVTQSPTHLIKTRGQQATLRCSPISGHTSVYWYQQALGLGLQFLLWYDEGEERNRGNFPPRFSGRQFPNYSSELNVNALELEDSALYLCASSQQGYNSPLHFGNGTRLTVT.

The rearrangement uses TRBV7-2 and TRBJ1-2, with TRBD1 as a possible D gene (5 bases). This CDR3 comprises 15 residues. Germline CDR1 and CDR2: SGHTA and FQGNSA. The V and J ends lost 5 bases and 8 bases respectively, with 21 bases between them. The DNA of the CDR3 is TGTGCCAGCAGCCAGTCCGGGGGTCAGGGCTTAGGCTACACCTTC. It encodes CASSQSGGQGLGYTF.

The chain uses TRBV5-1 and TRBJ2-1; either TRBD1 or TRBD2 may supply D (5 bases each). The CDR3 contains 15 residues. V was shortened by 2 bases and J by 4 bases, with 13 bases between the two germline ends. Germline V CDR1 and CDR2: SGHRS, YFSETQ. This CDR3 reads CASSLPGRPYNEQFF. The CDR3, as DNA: TGCGCCAGCAGCTTACCGGGACGGCCTTACAATGAGCAGTTCTTC.